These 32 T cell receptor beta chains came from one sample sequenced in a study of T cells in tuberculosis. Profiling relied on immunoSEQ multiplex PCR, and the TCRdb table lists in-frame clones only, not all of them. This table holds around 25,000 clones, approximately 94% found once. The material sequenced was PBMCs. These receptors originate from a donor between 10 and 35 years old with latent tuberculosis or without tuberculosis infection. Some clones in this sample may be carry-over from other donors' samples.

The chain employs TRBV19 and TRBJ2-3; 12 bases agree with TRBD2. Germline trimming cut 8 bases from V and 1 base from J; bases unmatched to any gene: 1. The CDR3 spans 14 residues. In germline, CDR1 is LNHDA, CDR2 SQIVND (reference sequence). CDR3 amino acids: CASRLAGGTDTQYF. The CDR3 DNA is TGTGCCAGTCGACTAGCGGGGGGCACAGATACGCAGTATTTT.

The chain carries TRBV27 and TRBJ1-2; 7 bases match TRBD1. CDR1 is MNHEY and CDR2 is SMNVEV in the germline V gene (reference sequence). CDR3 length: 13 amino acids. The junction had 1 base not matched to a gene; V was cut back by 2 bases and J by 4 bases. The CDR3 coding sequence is TGTGCCAGCAGTTTACGGACAGGCTATGGCTACACCTTC. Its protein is CASSLRTGYGYTF.

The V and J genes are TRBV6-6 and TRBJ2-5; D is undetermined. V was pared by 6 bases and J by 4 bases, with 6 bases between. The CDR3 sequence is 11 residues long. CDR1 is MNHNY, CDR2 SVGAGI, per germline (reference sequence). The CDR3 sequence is CASRILETQYF. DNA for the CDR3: TGTGCCAGCAGAATACTAGAGACCCAGTACTTC.

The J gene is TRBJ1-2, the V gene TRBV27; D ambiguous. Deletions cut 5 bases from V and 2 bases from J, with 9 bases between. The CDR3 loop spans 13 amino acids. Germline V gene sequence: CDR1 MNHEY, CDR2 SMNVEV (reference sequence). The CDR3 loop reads CASSRARNYGYTF. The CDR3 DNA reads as TGTGCCAGCAGTCGTGCGAGAAACTATGGCTACACCTTC.

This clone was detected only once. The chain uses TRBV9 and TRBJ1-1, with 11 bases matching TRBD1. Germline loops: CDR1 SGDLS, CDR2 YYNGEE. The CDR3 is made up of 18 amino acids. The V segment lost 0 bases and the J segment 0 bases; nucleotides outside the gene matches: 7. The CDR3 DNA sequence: TGTGCCAGCAGCGTAGAACAGGACAGGGGGCACATGAACACTGAAGCTTTCTTT. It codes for CASSVEQDRGHMNTEAFF.

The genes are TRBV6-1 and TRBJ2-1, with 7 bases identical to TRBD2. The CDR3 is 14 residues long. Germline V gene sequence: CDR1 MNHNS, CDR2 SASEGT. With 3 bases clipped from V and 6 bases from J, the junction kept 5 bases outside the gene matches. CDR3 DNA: TGTGCCAGCAGTGAGGGACCTAGCGGCAATGAGCAGTTCTTC. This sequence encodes CASSEGPSGNEQFF.

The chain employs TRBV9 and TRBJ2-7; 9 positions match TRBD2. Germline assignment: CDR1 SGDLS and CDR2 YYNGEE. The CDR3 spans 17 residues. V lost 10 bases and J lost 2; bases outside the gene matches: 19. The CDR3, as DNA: TGTGCCTCCCGAAAAGGTTGGCGGGAGGGCTGGGCCTACGAGCAGTACTTC. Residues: CASRKGWREGWAYEQYF.

CDR3 sequence: CARSLQGQPQHF. The CDR3 nucleotides are TGTGCCAGAAGCTTACAGGGCCAGCCCCAGCATTTT. The chain carries TRBV5-3 and TRBJ1-5; maybe TRBD1 (6 bases). TRBV5-3 is classed as an ORF, of uncertain function. Trimming left V 2 bases short and J 7 bases short, with 7 bases between. The CDR3 is 12 amino acids.

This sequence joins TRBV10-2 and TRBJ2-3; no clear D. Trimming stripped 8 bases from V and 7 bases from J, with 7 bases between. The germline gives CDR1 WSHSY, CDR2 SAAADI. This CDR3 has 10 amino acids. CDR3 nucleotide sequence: TGCGCCAGCGGAGTAAATACGCAGTATTTT. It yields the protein CASGVNTQYF.

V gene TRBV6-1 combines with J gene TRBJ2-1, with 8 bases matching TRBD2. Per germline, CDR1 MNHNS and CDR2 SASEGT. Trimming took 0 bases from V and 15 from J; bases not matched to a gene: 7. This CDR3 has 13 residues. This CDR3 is CASSEAGRDLPFF. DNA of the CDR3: TGTGCCAGCAGTGAAGCCGGGAGGGATCTTCCGTTCTTC.

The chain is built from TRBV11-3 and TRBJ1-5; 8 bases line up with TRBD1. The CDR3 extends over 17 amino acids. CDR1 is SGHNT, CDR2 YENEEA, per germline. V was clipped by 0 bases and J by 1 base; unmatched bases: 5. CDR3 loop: CASSLEGQGASNQPQHF. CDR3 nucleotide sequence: TGTGCCAGCAGCTTAGAGGGGCAGGGGGCAAGCAATCAGCCCCAGCATTTT.

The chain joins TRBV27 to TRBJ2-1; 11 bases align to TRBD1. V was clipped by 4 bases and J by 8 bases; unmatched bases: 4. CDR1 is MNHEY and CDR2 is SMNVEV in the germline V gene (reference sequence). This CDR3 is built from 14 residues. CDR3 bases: TGTGCCAGCAGTTATGGACAGGGGGCCGATGAGCAGTTCTTC. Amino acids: CASSYGQGADEQFF.

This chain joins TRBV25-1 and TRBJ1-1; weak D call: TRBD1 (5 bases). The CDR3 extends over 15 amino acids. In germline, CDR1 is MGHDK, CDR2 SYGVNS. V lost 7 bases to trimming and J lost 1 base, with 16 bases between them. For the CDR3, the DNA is TGTGCCAGCATGGGGGGAGGACGGGGGAACACTGAAGCTTTCTTT. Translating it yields CASMGGGRGNTEAFF.

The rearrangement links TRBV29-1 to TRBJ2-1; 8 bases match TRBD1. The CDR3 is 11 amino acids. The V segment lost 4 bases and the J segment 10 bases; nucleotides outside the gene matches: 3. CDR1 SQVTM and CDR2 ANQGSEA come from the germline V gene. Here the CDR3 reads CSVATGVEQFF. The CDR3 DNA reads TGCAGCGTTGCGACAGGGGTGGAGCAGTTCTTC.

The CDR3 nucleotides read TGTGCCAGTATGCCTCTCGAGGAGGGCAATCAGCCCCAGCATTTT. As protein: CASMPLEEGNQPQHF. The chain recombines TRBV19 with TRBJ1-5; D is unresolved. V lost 7 bases to trimming and J lost 2 bases, with 15 bases between them. There are 15 residues in the CDR3. From germline, CDR1 is LNHDA and CDR2 SQIVND (reference sequence).

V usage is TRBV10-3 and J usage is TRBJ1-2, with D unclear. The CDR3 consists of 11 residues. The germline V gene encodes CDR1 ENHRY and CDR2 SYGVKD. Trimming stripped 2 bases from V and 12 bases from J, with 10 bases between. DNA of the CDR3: TGTGCCATCAGTGAGGGGAGTAAGGACACCTTC. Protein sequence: CAISEGSKDTF.

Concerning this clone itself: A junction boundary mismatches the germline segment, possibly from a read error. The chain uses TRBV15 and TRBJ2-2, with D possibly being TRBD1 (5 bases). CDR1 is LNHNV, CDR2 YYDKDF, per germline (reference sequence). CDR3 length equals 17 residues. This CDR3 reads CATSRVGVSANAGELFF. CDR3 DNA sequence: TGTGCCACCAGCAGAGTAGGGGTCTCAGCGAACGCCGGGGAGCTGTTTTTT.

Here the CDR3 DNA reads TGTGCCAGCAGCTCCAGAACAGGGCTGGTAACTGAAGCTTTCTTT. Protein: CASSSRTGLVTEAFF. V is TRBV7-2 and J is TRBJ1-1; D is perhaps TRBD1 (6 bases). The germline V gene encodes CDR1 SGHTA and CDR2 FQGNSA. The CDR3 sequence is 15 residues long. Trimming shortened V by 4 bases and J by 5 bases, and 17 bases separated the two germline ends. Using reference TRBV7-2 and TRBJ1-1 for the parts outside the CDR3, the full variable domain is GAGVSQSPSNKVTEKGKDVELRCDPISGHTALYWYRQSLGQGLEFLIYFQGNSAPDKSGLPSDRFSAERTGGSVSTLTIQRTQQEDSAVYLCASSSRTGLVTEAFFGQGTRLTVV.

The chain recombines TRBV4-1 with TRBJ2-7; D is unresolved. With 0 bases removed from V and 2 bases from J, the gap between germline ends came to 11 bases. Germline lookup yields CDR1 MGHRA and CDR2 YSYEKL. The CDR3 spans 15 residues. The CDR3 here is CASSQDQFSPYEQYF. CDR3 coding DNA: TGCGCCAGCAGCCAAGATCAGTTTTCCCCCTACGAGCAGTACTTC.

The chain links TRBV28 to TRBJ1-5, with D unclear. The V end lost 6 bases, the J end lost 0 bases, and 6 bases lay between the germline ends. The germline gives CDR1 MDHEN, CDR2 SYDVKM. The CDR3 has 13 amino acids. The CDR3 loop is CASSTYSNQPQHF. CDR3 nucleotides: TGTGCCAGCAGCACCTATAGCAATCAGCCCCAGCATTTT.

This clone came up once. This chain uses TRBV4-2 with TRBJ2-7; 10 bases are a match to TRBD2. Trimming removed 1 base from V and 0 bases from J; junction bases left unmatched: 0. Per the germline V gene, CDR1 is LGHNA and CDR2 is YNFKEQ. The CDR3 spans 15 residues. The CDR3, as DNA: TGTGCCAGCAGCCAAGGACTAGCGGGCTCCTACGAGCAGTACTTC. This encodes CASSQGLAGSYEQYF.

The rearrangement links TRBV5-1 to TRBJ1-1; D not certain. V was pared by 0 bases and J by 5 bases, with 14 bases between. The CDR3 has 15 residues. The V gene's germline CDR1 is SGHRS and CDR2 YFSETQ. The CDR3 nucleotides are TGCGCCAGCAGCTTGGCCATCGCCGGCAGGACTGAAGCTTTCTTT. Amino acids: CASSLAIAGRTEAFF.

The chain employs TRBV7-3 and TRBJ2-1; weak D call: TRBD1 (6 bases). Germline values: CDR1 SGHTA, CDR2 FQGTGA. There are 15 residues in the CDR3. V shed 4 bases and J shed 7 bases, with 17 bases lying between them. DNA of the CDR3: TGTGCCAGCAGCTCAGGCCGACAGGCCTCGAATGAGCAGTTCTTC. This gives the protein CASSSGRQASNEQFF.

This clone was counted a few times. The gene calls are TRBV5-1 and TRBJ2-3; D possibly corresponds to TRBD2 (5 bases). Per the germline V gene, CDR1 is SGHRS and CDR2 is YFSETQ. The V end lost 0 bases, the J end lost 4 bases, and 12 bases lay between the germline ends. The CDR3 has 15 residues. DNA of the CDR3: TGCGCCAGCAGCTTGGATACGGGAAGGGCAGATACGCAGTATTTT. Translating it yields CASSLDTGRADTQYF.

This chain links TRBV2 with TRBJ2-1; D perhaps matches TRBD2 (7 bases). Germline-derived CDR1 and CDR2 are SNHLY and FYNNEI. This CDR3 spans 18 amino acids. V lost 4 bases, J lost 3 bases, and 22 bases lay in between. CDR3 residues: CASSARGAGASGYNEQFF. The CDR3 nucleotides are TGTGCCAGCAGTGCGAGGGGGGCTGGGGCTAGCGGCTACAATGAGCAGTTCTTC.

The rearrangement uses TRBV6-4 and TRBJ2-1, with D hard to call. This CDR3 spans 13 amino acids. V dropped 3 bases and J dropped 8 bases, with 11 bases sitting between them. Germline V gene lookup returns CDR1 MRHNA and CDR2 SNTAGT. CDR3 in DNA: TGTGCCAGCAGTGAAGGTGAGGAAGATGAGCAGTTCTTC. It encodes CASSEGEEDEQFF.

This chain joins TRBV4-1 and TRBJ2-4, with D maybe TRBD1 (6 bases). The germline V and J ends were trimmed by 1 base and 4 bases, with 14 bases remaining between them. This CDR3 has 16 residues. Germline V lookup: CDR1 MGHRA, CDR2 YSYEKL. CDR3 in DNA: TGCGCCAGCAGCCAAGGTCCCCAGGGGAATAAAAACATTCAGTACTTC. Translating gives CASSQGPQGNKNIQYF.

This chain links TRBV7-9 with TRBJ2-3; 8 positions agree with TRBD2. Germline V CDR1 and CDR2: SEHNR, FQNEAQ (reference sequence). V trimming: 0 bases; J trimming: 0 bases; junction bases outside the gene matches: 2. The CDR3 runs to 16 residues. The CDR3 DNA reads TGTGCCAGCAGCTTAGCGCAGCGGGGGAGCACAGATACGCAGTATTTT. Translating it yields CASSLAQRGSTDTQYF.

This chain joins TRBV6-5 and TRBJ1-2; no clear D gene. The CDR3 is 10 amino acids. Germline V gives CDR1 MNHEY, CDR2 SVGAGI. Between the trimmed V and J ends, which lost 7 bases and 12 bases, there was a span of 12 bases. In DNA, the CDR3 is TGTGCCAGCACCGGGGAAGGCCACACCTTC. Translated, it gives CASTGEGHTF.

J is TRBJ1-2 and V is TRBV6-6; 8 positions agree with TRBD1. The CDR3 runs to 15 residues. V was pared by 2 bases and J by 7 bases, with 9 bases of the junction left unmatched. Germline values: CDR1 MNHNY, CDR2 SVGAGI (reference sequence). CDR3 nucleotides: TGTGCCAGCAGTTACGTTACAGGGGGGGTTTCTGGCTACACCTTC. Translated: CASSYVTGGVSGYTF.

The CDR3 region has the DNA TGTGCCTGGGCTCACGGGACAGGGGGCAATCAGCCCCAGCATTTT. Amino acid sequence: CAWAHGTGGNQPQHF. The chain couples TRBV30 to TRBJ1-5; TRBD1 aligns across 10 bases. Germline V gene data show CDR1 as GTSNPN and CDR2 as SVGIG (reference sequence). V lost 5 bases, J lost 2 bases, and 6 bases stayed unmatched. The CDR3 contains 15 residues.

CDR3 sequence: CASSEGWQGSQPQHF. The CDR3 DNA reads as TGTGCCAGCAGTGAAGGGTGGCAGGGGAGCCAGCCCCAGCATTTT. The chain couples TRBV25-1 to TRBJ1-5, with a weak D call TRBD1 (6 bases). Trimming removed 2 bases at V and 7 bases at J, with 15 bases between. The CDR3 is 15 residues long. The germline gives CDR1 MGHDK, CDR2 SYGVNS.